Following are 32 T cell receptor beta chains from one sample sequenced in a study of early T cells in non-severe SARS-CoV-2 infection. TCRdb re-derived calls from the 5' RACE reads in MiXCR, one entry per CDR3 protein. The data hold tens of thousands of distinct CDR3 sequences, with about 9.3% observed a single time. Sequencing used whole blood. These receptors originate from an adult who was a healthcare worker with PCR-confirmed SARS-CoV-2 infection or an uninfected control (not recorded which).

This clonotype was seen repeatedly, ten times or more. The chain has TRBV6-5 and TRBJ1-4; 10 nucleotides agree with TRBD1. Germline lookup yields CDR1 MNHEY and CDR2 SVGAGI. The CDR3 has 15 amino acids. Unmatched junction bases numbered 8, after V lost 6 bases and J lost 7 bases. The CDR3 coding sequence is TGTGCCAGCAGGCCCCGGGGGACAGGGGTTGAAAAACTGTTTTTT. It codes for CASRPRGTGVEKLFF.

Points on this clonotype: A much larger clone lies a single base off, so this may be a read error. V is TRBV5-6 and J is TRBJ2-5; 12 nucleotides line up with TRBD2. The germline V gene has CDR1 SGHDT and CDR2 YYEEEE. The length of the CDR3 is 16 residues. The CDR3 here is CAGSLMLAGGRETQYF. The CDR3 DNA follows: TGTGCCGGCAGCTTGATGCTAGCGGGGGGGCGTGAGACCCAGTACTTC.

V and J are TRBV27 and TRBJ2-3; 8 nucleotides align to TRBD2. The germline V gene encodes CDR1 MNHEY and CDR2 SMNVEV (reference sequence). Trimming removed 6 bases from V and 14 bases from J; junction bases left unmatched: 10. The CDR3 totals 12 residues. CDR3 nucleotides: TGTGCCAGCAGCTTACCGGGACTAGTCTCGTATTTT. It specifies CASSLPGLVSYF.

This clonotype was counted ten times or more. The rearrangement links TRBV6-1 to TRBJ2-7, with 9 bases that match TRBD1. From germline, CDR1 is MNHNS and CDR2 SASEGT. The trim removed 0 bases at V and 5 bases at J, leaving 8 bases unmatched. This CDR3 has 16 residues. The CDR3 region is CASSEARGTGSNEQYF. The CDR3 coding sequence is TGTGCCAGCAGTGAAGCGCGAGGGACAGGGAGCAACGAGCAGTACTTC.

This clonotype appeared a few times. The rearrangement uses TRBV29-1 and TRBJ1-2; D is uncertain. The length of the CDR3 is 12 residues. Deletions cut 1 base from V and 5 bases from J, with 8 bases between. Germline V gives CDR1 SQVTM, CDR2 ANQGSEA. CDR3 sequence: CSVEVTGYGYTF. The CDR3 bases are TGCAGCGTTGAAGTGACGGGTTATGGCTACACCTTC.

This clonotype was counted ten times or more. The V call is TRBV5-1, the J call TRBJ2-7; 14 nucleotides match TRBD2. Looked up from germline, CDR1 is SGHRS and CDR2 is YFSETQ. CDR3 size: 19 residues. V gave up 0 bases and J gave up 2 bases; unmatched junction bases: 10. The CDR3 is CASSLGHEGLAGVPYEQYF. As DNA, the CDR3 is TGCGCCAGCAGCTTGGGGCATGAGGGACTAGCGGGAGTCCCCTACGAGCAGTACTTC.

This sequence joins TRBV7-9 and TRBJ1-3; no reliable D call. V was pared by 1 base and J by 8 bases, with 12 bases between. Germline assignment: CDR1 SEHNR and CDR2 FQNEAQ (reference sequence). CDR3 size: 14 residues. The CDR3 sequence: CASSLGASRDTIYF. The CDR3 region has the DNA TGTGCCAGCAGCTTAGGGGCCAGTCGGGACACCATATATTTT.

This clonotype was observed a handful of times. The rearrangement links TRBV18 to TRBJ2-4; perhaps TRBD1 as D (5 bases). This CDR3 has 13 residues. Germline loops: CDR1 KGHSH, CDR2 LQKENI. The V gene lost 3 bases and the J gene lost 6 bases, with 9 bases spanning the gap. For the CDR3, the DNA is TGTGCCAGCTCACCGGGTCAGGGAAACATTCAGTACTTC. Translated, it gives CASSPGQGNIQYF.

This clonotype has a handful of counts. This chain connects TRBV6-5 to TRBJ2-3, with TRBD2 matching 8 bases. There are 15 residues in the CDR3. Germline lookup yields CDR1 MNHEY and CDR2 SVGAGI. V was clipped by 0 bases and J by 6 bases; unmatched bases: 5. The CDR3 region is CASSYSSGSFDTQYF. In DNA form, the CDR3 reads TGTGCCAGCAGTTACTCGAGCGGGAGCTTTGATACGCAGTATTTT.

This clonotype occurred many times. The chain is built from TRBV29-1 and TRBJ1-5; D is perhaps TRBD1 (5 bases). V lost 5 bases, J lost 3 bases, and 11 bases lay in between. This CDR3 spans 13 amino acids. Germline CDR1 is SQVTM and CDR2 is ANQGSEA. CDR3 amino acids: CSVQAGSNQPQHF. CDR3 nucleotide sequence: TGCAGCGTTCAGGCAGGGTCCAATCAGCCCCAGCATTTT.

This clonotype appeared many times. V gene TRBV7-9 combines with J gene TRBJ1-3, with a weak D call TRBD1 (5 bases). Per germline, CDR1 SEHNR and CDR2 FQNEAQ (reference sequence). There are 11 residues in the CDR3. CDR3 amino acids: CAGASGNTIYF. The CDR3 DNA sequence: TGTGCTGGGGCCTCTGGAAACACCATATATTTT.

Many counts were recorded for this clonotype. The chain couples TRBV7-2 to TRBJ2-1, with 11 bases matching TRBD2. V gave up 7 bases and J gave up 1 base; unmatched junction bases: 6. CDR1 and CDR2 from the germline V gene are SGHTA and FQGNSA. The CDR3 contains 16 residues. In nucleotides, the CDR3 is TGTGCCAGCACCATAGCGGGGGGGCCTTCCTACAATGAGCAGTTCTTC. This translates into CASTIAGGPSYNEQFF.

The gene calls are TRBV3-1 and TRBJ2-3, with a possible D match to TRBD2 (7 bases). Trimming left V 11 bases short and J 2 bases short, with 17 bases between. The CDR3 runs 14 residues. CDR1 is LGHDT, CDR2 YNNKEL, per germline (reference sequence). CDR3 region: CAVWGGRPTDTQYF. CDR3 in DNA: TGTGCCGTATGGGGGGGGCGACCCACAGATACGCAGTATTTT.

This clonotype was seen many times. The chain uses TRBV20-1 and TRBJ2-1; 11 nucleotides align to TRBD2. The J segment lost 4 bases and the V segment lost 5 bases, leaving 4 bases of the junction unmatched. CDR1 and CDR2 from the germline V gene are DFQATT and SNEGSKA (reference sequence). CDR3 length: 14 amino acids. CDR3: CSADTSGGYNEQFF. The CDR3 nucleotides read TGCAGTGCTGACACTAGCGGGGGTTACAATGAGCAGTTCTTC.

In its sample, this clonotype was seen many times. In DNA, the CDR3 is TGTGCCAGCAGCCAAAATTTCGGTTCACCCCTCCACTTT. Translating it yields CASSQNFGSPLHF. The J gene is TRBJ1-6, the V gene TRBV3-1; D is uncertain. V gave up 2 bases and J gave up 9 bases, with 8 bases separating them. Germline V lookup: CDR1 LGHDT, CDR2 YNNKEL (reference sequence). The CDR3 totals 13 residues.

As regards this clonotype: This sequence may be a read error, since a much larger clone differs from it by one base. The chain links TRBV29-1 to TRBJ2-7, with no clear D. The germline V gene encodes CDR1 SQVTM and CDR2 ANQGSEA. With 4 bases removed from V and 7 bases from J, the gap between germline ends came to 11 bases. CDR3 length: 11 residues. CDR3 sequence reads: CSVGVQVEQYF. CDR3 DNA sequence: TGCAGCGTTGGTGTTCAGGTGGAGCAGTACTTC.

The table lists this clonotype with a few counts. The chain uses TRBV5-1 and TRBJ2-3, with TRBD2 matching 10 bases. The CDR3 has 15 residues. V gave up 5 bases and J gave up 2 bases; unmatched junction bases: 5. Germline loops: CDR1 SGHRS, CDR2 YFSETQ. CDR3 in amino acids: CASSLAGGLTDTQYF. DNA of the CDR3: TGCGCCAGCAGTTTAGCGGGGGGACTCACAGATACGCAGTATTTT.

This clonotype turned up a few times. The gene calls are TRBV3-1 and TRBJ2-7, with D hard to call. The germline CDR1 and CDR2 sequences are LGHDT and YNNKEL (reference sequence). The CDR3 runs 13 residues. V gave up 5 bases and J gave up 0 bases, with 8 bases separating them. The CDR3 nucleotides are TGTGCCAGCAGCACCCCCCTCTCCTACGAGCAGTACTTC. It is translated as CASSTPLSYEQYF.

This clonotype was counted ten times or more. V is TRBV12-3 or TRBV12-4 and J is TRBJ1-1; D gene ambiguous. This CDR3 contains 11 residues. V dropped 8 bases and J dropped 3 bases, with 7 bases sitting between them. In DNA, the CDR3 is TGTGCCAGCGAACGGGACACTGAAGCTTTCTTT. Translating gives CASERDTEAFF.

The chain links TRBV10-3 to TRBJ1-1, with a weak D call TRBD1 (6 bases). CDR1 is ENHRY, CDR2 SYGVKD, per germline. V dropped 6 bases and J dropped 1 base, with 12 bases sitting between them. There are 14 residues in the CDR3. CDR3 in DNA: TGTGCCATCAGAGACAGGTATACGAACACTGAAGCTTTCTTT. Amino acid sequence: CAIRDRYTNTEAFF.

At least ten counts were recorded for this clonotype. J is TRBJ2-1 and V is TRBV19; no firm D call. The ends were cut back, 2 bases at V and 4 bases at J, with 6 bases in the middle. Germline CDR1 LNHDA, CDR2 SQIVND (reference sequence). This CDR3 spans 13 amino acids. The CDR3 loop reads CASSIQDYNEQFF. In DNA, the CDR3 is TGTGCCAGTAGTATACAGGATTACAATGAGCAGTTCTTC.

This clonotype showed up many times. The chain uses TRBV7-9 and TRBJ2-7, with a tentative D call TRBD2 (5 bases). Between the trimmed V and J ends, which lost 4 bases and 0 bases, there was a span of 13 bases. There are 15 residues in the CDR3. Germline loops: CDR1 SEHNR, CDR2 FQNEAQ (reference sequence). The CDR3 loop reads CASSSGRESSYEQYF. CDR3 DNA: TGTGCCAGCAGCTCCGGACGGGAAAGCTCCTACGAGCAGTACTTC.

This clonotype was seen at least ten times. As DNA, the CDR3 is TGTGCCAGCAGCCCCCTTTGGGGGGGCAATGAGCAGTTCTTC. Protein: CASSPLWGGNEQFF. V is TRBV7-6 and J is TRBJ2-1, with 7 positions matching TRBD2. Germline V gives CDR1 SGHVS, CDR2 FNYEAQ. This CDR3 spans 14 amino acids. Losses at the gene ends were 5 bases for V and 6 bases for J; bases not matched to a gene: 7.

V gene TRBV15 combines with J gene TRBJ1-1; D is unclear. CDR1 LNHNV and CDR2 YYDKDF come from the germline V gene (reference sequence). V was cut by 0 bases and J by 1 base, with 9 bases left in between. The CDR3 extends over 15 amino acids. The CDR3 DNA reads TGTGCCACCAGCAGAGATGCGGCCAGGAACACTGAAGCTTTCTTT. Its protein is CATSRDAARNTEAFF.

CDR3 sequence reads: CASSSTPNRGNSPLHF. The CDR3 nucleotides are TGTGCCAGCAGCTCAACTCCGAACAGGGGTAATTCACCCCTCCACTTT. The chain carries TRBV7-2 and TRBJ1-6, with TRBD1 matching over 7 bases. The CDR3 is made up of 16 amino acids. The ends lost 4 bases at V and 6 bases at J; junction bases unmatched: 9. Looked up from germline, CDR1 is SGHTA and CDR2 is FQGNSA.

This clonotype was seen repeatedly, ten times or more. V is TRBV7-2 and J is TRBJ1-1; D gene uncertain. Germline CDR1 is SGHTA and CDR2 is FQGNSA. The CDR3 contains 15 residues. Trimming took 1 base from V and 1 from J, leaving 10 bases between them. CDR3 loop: CASSLVHLGNTEAFF. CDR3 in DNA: TGTGCCAGCAGCTTAGTCCATCTCGGGAACACTGAAGCTTTCTTT.

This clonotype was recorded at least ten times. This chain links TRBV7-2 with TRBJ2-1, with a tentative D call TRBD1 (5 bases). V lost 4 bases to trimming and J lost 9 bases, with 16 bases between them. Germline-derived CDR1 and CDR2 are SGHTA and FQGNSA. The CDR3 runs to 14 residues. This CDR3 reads CASSSRRREGEQFF. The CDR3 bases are TGTGCCAGCAGCTCGCGTCGCAGGGAAGGTGAGCAGTTCTTC.

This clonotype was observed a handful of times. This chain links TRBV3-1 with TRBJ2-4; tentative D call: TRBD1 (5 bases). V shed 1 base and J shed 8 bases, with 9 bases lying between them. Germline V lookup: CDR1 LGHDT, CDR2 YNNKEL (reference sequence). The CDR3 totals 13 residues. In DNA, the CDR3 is TGTGCCAGCAGCCAAGCAGGGTGGTACATTCAGTACTTC. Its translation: CASSQAGWYIQYF.

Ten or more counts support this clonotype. Written as DNA, the CDR3 is TGCAGTGCCCCCCAGATGGGACAGGGAACCGGGGAGCTGTTTTTT. It is translated as CSAPQMGQGTGELFF. The J gene is TRBJ2-2, the V gene TRBV20-1; 9 bases agree with TRBD1. The germline gives CDR1 DFQATT, CDR2 SNEGSKA (reference sequence). Trimming cost V 6 bases and J 5 bases; bases outside gene matches: 10. CDR3 length equals 15 residues.

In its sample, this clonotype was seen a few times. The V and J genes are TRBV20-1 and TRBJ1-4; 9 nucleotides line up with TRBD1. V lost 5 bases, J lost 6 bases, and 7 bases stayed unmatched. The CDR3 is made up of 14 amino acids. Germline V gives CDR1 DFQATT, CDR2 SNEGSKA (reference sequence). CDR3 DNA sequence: TGCAGTGCTCGGACAGGGGCGAGGGATGAAAAACTGTTTTTT. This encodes CSARTGARDEKLFF.

The DNA of the CDR3 is TGTGCCAGCCCCAAGACCAATGAGCAGTTCTTC. Encoded protein: CASPKTNEQFF. The chain couples TRBV12-3 or TRBV12-4 to TRBJ2-1; D is undetermined. The V and J ends lost 8 bases and 6 bases respectively, with 8 bases between them. The CDR3 contains 11 residues.

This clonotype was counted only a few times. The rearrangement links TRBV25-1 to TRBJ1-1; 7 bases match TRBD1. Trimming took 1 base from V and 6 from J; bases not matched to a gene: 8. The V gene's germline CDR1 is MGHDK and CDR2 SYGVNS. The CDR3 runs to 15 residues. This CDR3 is CASSESTGIYSEAFF. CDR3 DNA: TGTGCCAGCAGTGAATCGACAGGGATATATTCTGAAGCTTTCTTT.